The clone carrying this T cell receptor beta chain was seen only a few times. The antigen is not known. TCRdb itself ran the 5' RACE reads through MiXCR, one entry per CDR3 protein. Here the sample spans a few hundred thousand distinct CDR3 sequences, approximately 8% being singletons. This CDR3 is built from 14 residues. Trimming shortened V by 1 base and J by 7 bases, and 12 bases separated the two germline ends. CDR1 MNHEY and CDR2 SVGEGT come from the germline V gene. These data come from a study of T cells after yellow fever vaccination. Study-wide results and limits: Any FACS-sorted repertoire could hold abundant clonotypes that contaminate it from the bulk population. Once the booster was given, most primary-vaccination clones reappeared, at about 97% for CD4 and 88% for CD8.

The clonotype was recovered from a young man who received the YFV17D yellow fever vaccine. The chain is built from TRBV6-2 or TRBV6-3 and TRBJ2-3; D not certain. The specimen was CD4+ T cells sorted from PBMCs, collected 5 days after the yellow fever booster vaccination. CDR3 bases: TGTGCCAGCAGTTACTACGAGAACACTTATACGCAGTATTTT. This sequence encodes CASSYYENTYTQYF.